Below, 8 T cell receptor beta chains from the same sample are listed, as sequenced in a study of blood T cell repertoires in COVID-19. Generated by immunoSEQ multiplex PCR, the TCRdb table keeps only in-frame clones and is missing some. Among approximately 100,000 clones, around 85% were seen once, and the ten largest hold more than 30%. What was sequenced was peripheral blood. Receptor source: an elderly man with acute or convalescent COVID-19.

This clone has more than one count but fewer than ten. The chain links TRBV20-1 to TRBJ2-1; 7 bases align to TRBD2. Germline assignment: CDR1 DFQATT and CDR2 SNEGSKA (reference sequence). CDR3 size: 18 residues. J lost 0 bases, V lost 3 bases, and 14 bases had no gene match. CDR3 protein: CSASFGGLVPSSYNEQFF. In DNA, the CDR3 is TGCAGTGCTAGTTTCGGAGGACTAGTCCCTAGCTCCTACAATGAGCAGTTCTTC.

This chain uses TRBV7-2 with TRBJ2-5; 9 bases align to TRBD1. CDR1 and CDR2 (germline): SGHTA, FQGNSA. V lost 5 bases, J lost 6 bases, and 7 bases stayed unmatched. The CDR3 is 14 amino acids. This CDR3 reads CASSGTGRFQTQYF. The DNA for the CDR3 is TGTGCCAGCAGCGGGACAGGGCGTTTCCAGACCCAGTACTTC. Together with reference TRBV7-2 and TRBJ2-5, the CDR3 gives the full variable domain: GAGVSQSPSNKVTEKGKDVELRCDPISGHTALYWYRQSLGQGLEFLIYFQGNSAPDKSGLPSDRFSAERTGGSVSTLTIQRTQQEDSAVYLCASSGTGRFQTQYFGPGTRLLVL.

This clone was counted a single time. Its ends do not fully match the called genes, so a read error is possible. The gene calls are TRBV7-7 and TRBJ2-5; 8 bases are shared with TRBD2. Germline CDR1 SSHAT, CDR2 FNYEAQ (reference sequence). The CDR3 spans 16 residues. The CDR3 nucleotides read TGTGCTAGCAGCTTAGCATTAGCGGGACCTCAAGAGACCCAGTACTTC. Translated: CASSLALAGPQETQYF. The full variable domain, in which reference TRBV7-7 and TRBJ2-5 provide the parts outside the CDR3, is GAGVSQSPRYKVTKRGQDVTLRCDPISSHATLYWYQQALGQGPEFLTYFNYEAQPDKSGLPSDRFSAERPEGSISTLTIQRTEQRDSAMYRCASSLALAGPQETQYFGPGTRLLVL.

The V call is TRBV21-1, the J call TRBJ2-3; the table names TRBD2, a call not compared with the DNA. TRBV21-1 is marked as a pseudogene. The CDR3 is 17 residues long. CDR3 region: CASSKGTSGKPTDTQYF. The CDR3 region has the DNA TGTGCCAGCAGCAAAGGGACTAGCGGGAAACCCACAGATACGCAGTATTTT.

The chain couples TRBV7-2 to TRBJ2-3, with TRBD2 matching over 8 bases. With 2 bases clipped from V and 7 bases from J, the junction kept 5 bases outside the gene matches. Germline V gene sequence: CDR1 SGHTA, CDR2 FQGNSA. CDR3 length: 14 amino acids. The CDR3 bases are TGTGCCAGCAGCTTACATAGCGGGACCTATACGCAGTATTTT. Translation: CASSLHSGTYTQYF.

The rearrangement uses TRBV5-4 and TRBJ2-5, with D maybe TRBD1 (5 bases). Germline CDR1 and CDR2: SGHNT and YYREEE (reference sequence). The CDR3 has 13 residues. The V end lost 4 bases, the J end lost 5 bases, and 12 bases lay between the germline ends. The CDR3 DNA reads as TGTGCCAGCAGCCTCCCTTGGGGCGAGACCCAGTACTTC. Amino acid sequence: CASSLPWGETQYF.

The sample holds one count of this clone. The CDR3 region is CAISDGQSGELFF. The CDR3 DNA sequence: TGTGCCATCAGTGATGGACAGTCCGGGGAGCTGTTTTTT. The chain is built from TRBV10-3 and TRBJ2-2; D is perhaps TRBD1 (6 bases). Trimming shortened V by 3 bases and J by 6 bases, and 8 bases separated the two germline ends. The germline V gene has CDR1 ENHRY and CDR2 SYGVKD. CDR3 length: 13 amino acids.

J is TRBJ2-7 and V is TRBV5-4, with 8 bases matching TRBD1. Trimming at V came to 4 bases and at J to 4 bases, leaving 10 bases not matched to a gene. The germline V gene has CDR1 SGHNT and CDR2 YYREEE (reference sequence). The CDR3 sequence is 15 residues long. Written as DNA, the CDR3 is TGTGCCAGCAGCCCCACCGGGACAGGACGTTACGAGCAGTACTTC. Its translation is CASSPTGTGRYEQYF.